This record covers a single T cell receptor beta chain. Its antigen remains unknown. This entry comes from a study of vaccination and CD4 T cells after COVID-19. Study as a whole: Each post-COVID sample was drawn after diagnosis, and the median interval was roughly 100 days (range 35 to 161). Points from the study as a whole: Median numbers of SARS-CoV-2-reactive clonotypes increased from 21 to 38 (not a significant change).

CDR1 is SNHLY, CDR2 FYNNEI, per germline. Trimming removed 7 bases at V and 3 bases at J, with 9 bases between. CDR3 length equals 13 residues. Treatment specified: roughly 11-day PBMC culture with coronavirus spike peptide pools or control peptides (ViraFEST assay). The unexposed donor gave CD4+ T cells before the COVID-19 pandemic (2011-2018). Once peptide pools had expanded antigen-specific T cells, ViraFEST sequenced TCRs. At the Johns Hopkins FTIC core, DNA taken from cultured CD4+ T cells was sequenced by way of the Oncomine TCR Beta short-read assay. MiXCR was run by TCRdb on the PCR reads, yielding one entry per CDR3 protein. The profile shows roughly 7,000 distinct CDR3 sequences, around 71% of them singletons.

The J gene is TRBJ2-2, the V gene TRBV2; D gene uncertain. Sequenced: CD4+ T cells from blood, cultured in vitro. This TCR came from a human donor in good health. The DNA of the CDR3 is TGTGCCAGCATGAGAACCTACACCGGGGAGCTGTTTTTT. The encoded protein is CASMRTYTGELFF.